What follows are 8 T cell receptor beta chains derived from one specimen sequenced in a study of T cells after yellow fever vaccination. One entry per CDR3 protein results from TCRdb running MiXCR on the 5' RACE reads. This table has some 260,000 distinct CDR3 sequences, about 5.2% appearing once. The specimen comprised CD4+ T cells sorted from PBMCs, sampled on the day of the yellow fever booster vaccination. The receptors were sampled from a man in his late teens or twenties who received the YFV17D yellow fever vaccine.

CDR3 protein: CASSSYRVMNTEAFF. The DNA of the CDR3 is TGTGCCAGCAGTTCCTACAGGGTCATGAACACTGAAGCTTTCTTT. The gene calls are TRBV6-2 or TRBV6-3 and TRBJ1-1; the D gene is possibly TRBD1 (6 bases). This CDR3 spans 15 amino acids. Germline V lookup: CDR1 MNHEY, CDR2 SVGEGT. V was clipped by 4 bases and J by 0 bases, with 12 bases between them.

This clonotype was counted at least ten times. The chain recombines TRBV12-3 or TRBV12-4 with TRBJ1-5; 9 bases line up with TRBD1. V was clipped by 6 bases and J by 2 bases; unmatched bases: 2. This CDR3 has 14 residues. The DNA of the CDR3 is TGTGCCAGCAGCCGGACAGGGGGCAATCAGCCCCAGCATTTT. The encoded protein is CASSRTGGNQPQHF.

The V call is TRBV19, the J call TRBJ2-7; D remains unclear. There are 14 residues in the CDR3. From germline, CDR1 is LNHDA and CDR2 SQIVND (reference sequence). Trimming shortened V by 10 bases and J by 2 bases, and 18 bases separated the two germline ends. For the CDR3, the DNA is TGTGCCACCAGGTTGGCAGACCAAACCTACGAGCAGTACTTC. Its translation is CATRLADQTYEQYF.

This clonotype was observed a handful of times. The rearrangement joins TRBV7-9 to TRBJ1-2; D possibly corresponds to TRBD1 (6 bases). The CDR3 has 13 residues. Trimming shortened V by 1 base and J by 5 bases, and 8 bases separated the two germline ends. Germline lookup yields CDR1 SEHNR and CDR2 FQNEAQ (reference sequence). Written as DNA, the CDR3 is TGTGCCAGCAGCTTAGTCAGGGGTTATGGCTACACCTTC. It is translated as CASSLVRGYGYTF.

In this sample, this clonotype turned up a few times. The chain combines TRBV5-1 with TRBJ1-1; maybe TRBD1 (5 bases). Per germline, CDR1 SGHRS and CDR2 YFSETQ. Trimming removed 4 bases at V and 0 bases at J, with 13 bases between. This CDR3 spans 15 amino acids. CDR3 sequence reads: CASSPMTVMNTEAFF. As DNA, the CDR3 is TGCGCCAGCAGCCCTATGACAGTGATGAACACTGAAGCTTTCTTT.

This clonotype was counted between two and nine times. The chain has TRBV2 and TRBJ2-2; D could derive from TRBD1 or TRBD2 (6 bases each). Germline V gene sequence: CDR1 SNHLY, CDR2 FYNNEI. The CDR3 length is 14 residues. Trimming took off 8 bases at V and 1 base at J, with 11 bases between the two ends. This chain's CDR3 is CASGGRGNTGELFF. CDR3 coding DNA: TGTGCCAGCGGGGGGCGCGGGAACACCGGGGAGCTGTTTTTT.

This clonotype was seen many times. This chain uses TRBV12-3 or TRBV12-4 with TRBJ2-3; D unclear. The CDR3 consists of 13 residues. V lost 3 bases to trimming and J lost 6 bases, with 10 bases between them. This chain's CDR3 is CASSFGDGDTQYF. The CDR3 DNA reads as TGTGCCAGCAGTTTCGGCGACGGCGATACGCAGTATTTT.

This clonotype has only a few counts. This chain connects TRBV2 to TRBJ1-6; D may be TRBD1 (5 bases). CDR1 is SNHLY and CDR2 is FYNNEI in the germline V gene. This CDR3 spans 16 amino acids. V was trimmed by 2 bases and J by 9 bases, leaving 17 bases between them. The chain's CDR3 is CASSEISGGRSSPLHF. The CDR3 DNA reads TGTGCCAGCAGTGAAATTTCGGGGGGACGGAGTTCACCCCTCCACTTT.